Listed below are T cell receptor beta chains from one sample, sequenced in a study of shared clonotypes between healthy human individuals. Sequencing was performed with immunoSEQ multiplex PCR; in TCRdb, only in-frame clones are kept and a portion is missing. The sample contains fewer than 1.8 million clones, about 98.5% of which appear only once. Sequenced sample: naive CD4+ T cells sorted from blood. The receptors stem from a young man in good health. CDR3s include the opening cysteine and the closing phenylalanine or tryptophan. D genes are given only for firm matches. Clone size, where shown, is once, few, many, or a class for clones that have expanded.

j_gene | v_gene | d_gene | abundance | CDR3nt | CDR3aa
TRBJ1-3 | TRBV5-1 | TRBD1 | - | TGCGCCAGCAGCCTCGACAGGGGAGGAAACACCATATATTTT | CASSLDRGGNTIYF
TRBJ2-2 | TRBV29-1 | - | - | TGCAGCGCTGGAGGGGGCGGTGAGACCGGGGAGCTGTTTTTT | CSAGGGGETGELFF
TRBJ1-2 | TRBV9 | - | - | TGTGCCAGCAGCGTAGGGGCAGGGAGCTACACCTTC | CASSVGAGSYTF
TRBJ2-7 | TRBV14 | TRBD1 | - | TGTGCCAGCAGCCAACAAGGACAGGTCAATAGCGAGCAGTACTTC | CASSQQGQVNSEQYF
TRBJ1-4 | TRBV5-4 | - | - | TGTGCCAGCAGACCGGAGGGCGGGGGTGAAAAACTGTTTTTT | CASRPEGGGEKLFF
TRBJ2-7 | TRBV7-6 | TRBD2 | - | TGTGCCAGCAGCCTCACTAGCGGATCCTCCTACGAGCAGTACTTC | CASSLTSGSSYEQYF
TRBJ1-3 | TRBV7-8 | - | - | TGTGCCAGCAGCTTAACCCAGAATGGAAACACCATATATTTT | CASSLTQNGNTIYF
TRBJ1-5 | TRBV9 | - | - | TGTGCCAGCAGCGAGGGGATGGACACAAGGGTCGATCAGCCCCAGCATTTT | CASSEGMDTRVDQPQHF
TRBJ2-1 | TRBV6-1 | TRBD2 | - | TGTGCCAGCAGTGAAACATTGGGCCCCCGGGGGGAGTCCTACAATGAGCAGTTCTTC | CASSETLGPRGESYNEQFF
TRBJ2-7 | TRBV29-1 | - | - | TGCAGCGTTGGCTTTGACAGGCTAGTTTTCTACGAGCAGTACTTC | CSVGFDRLVFYEQYF
TRBJ2-5 | TRBV9 | - | - | TGTGCCAGCAGCGTAGCTCCGGGCGTGCAAGAGACCCAGTACTTC | CASSVAPGVQETQYF
TRBJ2-7 | TRBV5-1 | TRBD2 | - | TGCGCCAGCAGCTGGGGGACTAGCGCTGACTACGAGCAGTACTTC | CASSWGTSADYEQYF
TRBJ1-5 | TRBV28 | - | - | TGTGCCAGCAGTTTAGCGGGGGGCTTGGTCAATCAGCCCCAGCATTTT | CASSLAGGLVNQPQHF
TRBJ2-2 | TRBV5-1 | - | - | TGCGCCAGTAACCAGCCAGGGCGGACCGGGGAGCTGTTTTTT | CASNQPGRTGELFF
TRBJ2-7 | TRBV5-4 | TRBD1 | - | TGTGCCAGCAGCCTTCACCGAGGACAGGGTAAATACGAGCAGTACTTC | CASSLHRGQGKYEQYF
TRBJ2-7 | TRBV6-1 | - | - | TGTGCCAGCAGTGTGGGGTACGAGCAGTACTTC | CASSVGYEQYF
TRBJ1-4 | TRBV5-1 | - | - | TGCGCCAGTATGATGGGGGCAGCGGGGGACCTTAGAAGTGAAAAACTGTTTTTT | CASMMGAAGDLRSEKLFF
TRBJ2-1 | TRBV6-5 | - | - | TGTGCCAGCATGAGTCGTACCCGTGGGATGGATGAGCAGTTCTTC | CASMSRTRGMDEQFF
TRBJ1-5 | TRBV7-2 | TRBD1 | once | TGTGCCAGCAGCTTATGGTCCAGGGGGAATCAGCCCCAGCATTTT | CASSLWSRGNQPQHF
TRBJ2-2 | TRBV5-4 | - | - | TGTGCCAGCAGCTTGGTGGGCAGCGCCCTAACCGGGGAGCTGTTTTTT | CASSLVGSALTGELFF
TRBJ1-3 | TRBV5-1 | - | - | TGCGCCAGCAGCCCAATGTCCTGGCAGTTCGGTGGAAACACCATATATTTT | CASSPMSWQFGGNTIYF
TRBJ2-2 | TRBV11-2 | TRBD2 | - | TGTGCCAGCAGCCCTCGGACTAGCGGGCCGAACACCGGGGAGCTGTTTTTT | CASSPRTSGPNTGELFF
TRBJ2-1 | TRBV5-1 | TRBD2 | - | TGCGCCAGCAGCTTGGCGGCTAGCGGGAGCTACAATGAGCAGTTCTTC | CASSLAASGSYNEQFF
TRBJ2-1 | TRBV5-5 | TRBD2 | - | TGTGCCAGCAGCTGGGATAGCGGGAGGGACGGGAATGAGCAGTTCTTC | CASSWDSGRDGNEQFF
TRBJ1-5 | TRBV25-1 | - | - | TGTGCCAGCAGTAGGCATAGCAATCAGCCCCAGCATTTT | CASSRHSNQPQHF
TRBJ2-7 | TRBV7-8 | TRBD1 | - | TGTGCCAGCAGCTTAGCGGCGGGACAGGGGCCCTTACTGAGCTCCTACGAGCAGTACTTC | CASSLAAGQGPLLSSYEQYF
TRBJ2-7 | TRBV6-5 | - | - | TGTGCCAGCAGTAGTATCACAGGGAGCGAGCAGTACTTC | CASSSITGSEQYF
TRBJ2-7 | TRBV11-2 | TRBD2 | - | TGTGCCAGCAGCCCGACGGAAGCGGGAGGCCTCTACGAGCAGTACTTC | CASSPTEAGGLYEQYF
TRBJ1-2 | TRBV29-1 | TRBD1 | few | TGCAGCGTTGCTTTACCAGGGGGATACACCTTC | CSVALPGGYTF
TRBJ2-7 | TRBV5-4 | - | once | TGTGCCAGCAGCTTGGACGTCTACGAGCAGTACTTC | CASSLDVYEQYF
TRBJ2-1 | TRBV18 | TRBD2 | - | TGTGCCAGCTCACCACTAGCGGGAGGCATTGATGAGCAGTTCTTC | CASSPLAGGIDEQFF
TRBJ1-1 | TRBV18 | - | - | TGTGCCAGCTCACCGAACAGATTGAACACTGAAGCTTTCTTT | CASSPNRLNTEAFF
TRBJ2-1 | TRBV7-2 | TRBD2 | - | TGTGCCAGCAGCTTAGAACTAGCGGGTAATGAGCAGTTCTTC | CASSLELAGNEQFF
TRBJ2-5 | TRBV15 | - | - | TGTGCCACCAGCAGAGCCGGAGCCAAGGGCCAAGAGACCCAGTACTTC | CATSRAGAKGQETQYF
TRBJ1-3 | TRBV10-3 | - | - | TGTGCCATCAGCCTTTCGGGCTCTGGAAACACCATATATTTT | CAISLSGSGNTIYF
TRBJ2-7 | TRBV28 | - | - | TGTGCCAGCAGTATCCCCAGGGGGGGTACCTACGAGCAGTACTTC | CASSIPRGGTYEQYF
TRBJ1-5 | TRBV11-2 | TRBD1 | - | TGTGCCAGCAGCCAAAATGACAGGGGATGGCCCCAGCATTTT | CASSQNDRGWPQHF
TRBJ1-1 | TRBV7-9 | - | - | TGTGCCAGCAGCTTAATTGCAGGTTTGAACACTGAAGCTTTCTTT | CASSLIAGLNTEAFF
TRBJ2-5 | TRBV7-2 | - | - | TGTGCCAGCAGCACTGGTAGGGTCAGCCAAGAGACCCAGTACTTC | CASSTGRVSQETQYF
TRBJ2-7 | TRBV27 | - | - | TGTGCCAGCAGTTTATCGGAACGCTCGCAGCCTAAGGACTTC | CASSLSERSQPKDF
TRBJ1-5 | TRBV5-1 | - | - | TGCGCCAGCAGCTTGGTCGGGGGCAATCAGCCCCAGCATTTT | CASSLVGGNQPQHF
TRBJ2-1 | TRBV18 | TRBD2 | - | TGTGCCAGCTCACCACAAGGACTAGCGAGTGTCGTTGTTGAGCAGTTCTTC | CASSPQGLASVVVEQFF
TRBJ2-1 | TRBV7-2 | TRBD2 | - | TGTGCCAGCAGCCTGGGACTAGGGGCAGTAGATGAGCAGTTCTTC | CASSLGLGAVDEQFF
TRBJ2-6 | TRBV4-1 | - | once | TGCGCCAGCAGCCAAGTACTCAGGGTCCCCCTTTCTGGGGCCAACGTCCTGACTTTC | CASSQVLRVPLSGANVLTF
TRBJ1-4 | TRBV6-5 | - | - | TGTGCCAGCAGTCGGAACCTTAATGAAAAACTGTTTTTT | CASSRNLNEKLFF